Each of the 17 T cell receptor beta chains below was sequenced from the same sample in a study of blood T cell repertoires in COVID-19. Assay used: immunoSEQ multiplex PCR; TCRdb lists only in-frame clones, some missing. The sample shows 190,000 or so clones, 85% of them seen only once. The sample comprised PBMCs or T cells enriched from blood (not recorded which). Receptors originate from a man aged 35-49 years who had recovered from COVID-19.

This chain connects TRBV6-2 or TRBV6-3 to TRBJ1-2; D may be TRBD1 (6 bases). The V end was cut by 1 base, the J end by 6 bases, with 12 bases between. The CDR3 consists of 14 residues. Germline V gene lookup returns CDR1 MNHEY and CDR2 SVGEGT. The CDR3 nucleotides are TGTGCCAGCAGTTACTATAGGACAGCAAATGGCTACACCTTC. It specifies CASSYYRTANGYTF.

This rearrangement joins TRBV19 to TRBJ1-4; tentatively, D is TRBD1 (6 bases). Germline assignment: CDR1 LNHDA and CDR2 SQIVND (reference sequence). The CDR3 contains 14 residues. Trimming left V 5 bases short and J 11 bases short, with 18 bases between. The CDR3 here is CASSRAGEMRKLFF. DNA of the CDR3: TGTGCCAGTAGTCGCGCAGGGGAAATGAGGAAACTGTTTTTT.

The chain combines TRBV19 with TRBJ1-5, with D uncertain. Trimming pared 5 bases from V and 4 bases from J, leaving 9 bases between. The CDR3 length is 13 residues. Germline V CDR1 and CDR2: LNHDA, SQIVND (reference sequence). CDR3 region: CASSSRVNQPQHF. The CDR3 nucleotides read TGTGCCAGTAGTTCGAGGGTAAATCAGCCCCAGCATTTT.

CDR3 residues: CASSQRTSDEQYF. Written as DNA, the CDR3 is TGCGCCAGCAGCCAGCGGACTAGCGACGAGCAGTACTTC. J is TRBJ2-7 and V is TRBV4-1; TRBD2 matches 9 bases. Looked up from germline, CDR1 is MGHRA and CDR2 is YSYEKL. This CDR3 comprises 13 residues. J lost 5 bases, V lost 3 bases, and 2 bases had no gene match.

This clone has ten or more counts. The chain is built from TRBV6-5 and TRBJ2-5; 12 nucleotides match TRBD2. The ends lost 7 bases at V and 4 bases at J; junction bases unmatched: 4. Germline assignment: CDR1 MNHEY and CDR2 SVGAGI. The CDR3 covers 14 residues. The CDR3 coding sequence is TGTGCCAGCAAACCGGGACTAGCGGGAGAGACCCAGTACTTC. Protein sequence: CASKPGLAGETQYF.

This clone was recorded only once. The CDR3 bases are TGTGCCAGTAGTATTAGGCAGGGGGGCTACGAGCAGTACTTC. Its protein product is CASSIRQGGYEQYF. The chain links TRBV19 to TRBJ2-7; possible D gene TRBD1, 7 bases. The germline V and J ends were trimmed by 3 bases and 3 bases, with 12 bases remaining between them. This CDR3 has 14 residues. From germline, CDR1 is LNHDA and CDR2 SQIVND (reference sequence).

V is TRBV28 and J is TRBJ1-3, with 8 bases identical to TRBD1. The CDR3 is made up of 14 amino acids. CDR1 and CDR2 from the germline V gene are MDHEN and SYDVKM. The V segment lost 4 bases and the J segment 9 bases; nucleotides outside the gene matches: 8. The CDR3 DNA reads as TGTGCCAGCAGTTCCCCGACAGGGGTAAGCACCATATATTTT. Residues: CASSSPTGVSTIYF.

This chain uses TRBV5-1 with TRBJ2-1; D gene unclear. This CDR3 region has 14 residues. V lost 2 bases to trimming and J lost 1 base, with 7 bases between them. In germline, CDR1 is SGHRS, CDR2 YFSETQ. CDR3 sequence: CASSLASSYNEQFF. Here the CDR3 DNA reads TGCGCCAGCAGCTTAGCGTCTTCCTACAATGAGCAGTTCTTC.

The chain carries TRBV7-2 and TRBJ2-7, with 7 bases aligning to TRBD1. The trim removed 2 bases at V and 3 bases at J, leaving 7 bases unmatched. CDR3 size: 15 residues. Germline values: CDR1 SGHTA, CDR2 FQGNSA. CDR3 nucleotide sequence: TGTGCCAGCAGCTTAAGGGGACAGCGAGTCTACGAGCAGTACTTC. Translating gives CASSLRGQRVYEQYF.

V gene TRBV5-6 combines with J gene TRBJ1-2; D not resolved. This CDR3 is 14 amino acids long. Germline V gene sequence: CDR1 SGHDT, CDR2 YYEEEE. Trimming took off 0 bases at V and 1 base at J, with 7 bases between the two ends. The CDR3 coding sequence is TGTGCCAGCAGCTTGGCAGGAATTAACTATGGCTACACCTTC. It translates to CASSLAGINYGYTF.

This clone was recorded once. The chain has TRBV19 and TRBJ2-2; 14 positions agree with TRBD2. The CDR3 runs to 17 residues. In germline, CDR1 is LNHDA, CDR2 SQIVND (reference sequence). The junction had 5 bases not matched to a gene; V was cut back by 4 bases and J by 4 bases. DNA for the CDR3: TGTGCCAGTAGTAGGCGACTAGCGGGAGGGATCACCGGGGAGCTGTTTTTT. It encodes CASSRRLAGGITGELFF.

V usage is TRBV3-1 (or the pseudogene TRBV3-2) and J usage is TRBJ1-2; D might be TRBD1 (5 bases). There are 15 residues in the CDR3. The V gene's germline CDR1 is LGHDT and CDR2 YNNKEL (reference sequence). V dropped 3 bases and J dropped 4 bases, with 15 bases sitting between them. The CDR3 DNA is TGTGCCAGCAGCCATACGGGAGACAGAGCCTATGGCTACACCTTC. Amino acid sequence: CASSHTGDRAYGYTF.

V and J are TRBV4-3 and TRBJ1-2; tentative D call: TRBD1 (5 bases). V lost 0 bases, J lost 4 bases, and 12 bases lay in between. Germline V gene data show CDR1 as LGHNA and CDR2 as YSLEER. There are 15 residues in the CDR3. The CDR3 here is CASSQDGGVGYGYTF. The CDR3 DNA is TGCGCCAGCAGCCAAGATGGGGGGGTTGGCTATGGCTACACCTTC.

The chain links TRBV24-1 to TRBJ2-1; 10 positions match TRBD2. Germline loops: CDR1 KGHDR, CDR2 SFDVKD. V gave up 3 bases and J gave up 4 bases; unmatched junction bases: 8. This CDR3 contains 17 residues. The CDR3 DNA reads TGTGCCACCAGTGATCGGCGTACTAGCGGGGCTTACAATGAGCAGTTCTTC. Translating it yields CATSDRRTSGAYNEQFF.

This clone appeared a single time. The rearrangement joins TRBV23-1 to TRBJ1-1; D is unresolved. TRBV23-1 qualifies as an ORF whose function is uncertain. The CDR3 consists of 15 residues. The ends were cut back, 4 bases at V and 4 bases at J, with 16 bases in the middle. The CDR3 protein is CASSPPTSFCTEAFF. The CDR3 DNA reads as TGCGCCAGCAGTCCCCCGACATCATTTTGCACTGAAGCTTTCTTT.

V and J are TRBV19 and TRBJ1-1, with TRBD1 as a possible D gene (5 bases). The V gene lost 6 bases and the J gene lost 4 bases, with 12 bases spanning the gap. CDR3 size: 13 residues. CDR1 and CDR2 (germline): LNHDA, SQIVND (reference sequence). In DNA form, the CDR3 reads TGTGCCAGTAGGCAGGGTCGGAGCACTGAAGCTTTCTTT. Translating it yields CASRQGRSTEAFF.

This sequence joins TRBV27 and TRBJ2-3, with a possible D match to TRBD1 (5 bases). The CDR3 sequence is 14 residues long. Germline assignment: CDR1 MNHEY and CDR2 SMNVEV (reference sequence). Trimming pared 3 bases from V and 2 bases from J, leaving 9 bases between. The CDR3: CASSFDRTTDTQYF. The CDR3 DNA reads as TGTGCCAGCAGTTTCGACAGAACCACAGATACGCAGTATTTT.